These 18 T cell receptor beta chains came from one sample sequenced in a study of shared clonotypes between healthy human individuals. TCRdb's copy holds only in-frame clones and misses some; the assay was immunoSEQ multiplex PCR. Of 550,000 to 800,000 clones in the sample, over 65% were seen once. The sample taken for sequencing was memory CD4+ T cells sorted from blood. The sample's subset: CD45RA-negative fraction. The receptors derive from a young woman in good health.

This chain uses TRBV7-9 with TRBJ2-3, with D tentatively TRBD1 or TRBD2 (6 bases each). Trimming took 2 bases from V and 0 from J, leaving 15 bases between them. CDR1 is SEHNR, CDR2 FQNEAQ, per germline (reference sequence). This CDR3 has 17 residues. CDR3 DNA sequence: TGTGCCAGCAGCTTAAATAGGGGGGCGATAAGCACAGATACGCAGTATTTT. Its translation: CASSLNRGAISTDTQYF.

This chain joins TRBV21-1 and TRBJ1-1; the table's D call TRBD1 went unverified against the DNA. TRBV21-1 is recorded as a pseudogene. There are 15 residues in the CDR3. The CDR3 reads CASSKEPGPTYQAFF. The CDR3, as DNA: TGTGCCAGCAGCAAAGAGCCAGGGCCCACTTATCAAGCTTTCTTT.

V usage is TRBV20-1 and J usage is TRBJ2-3, with D possibly being TRBD2 (5 bases). Germline values: CDR1 DFQATT, CDR2 SNEGSKA (reference sequence). The CDR3 is 11 residues long. The V gene lost 7 bases and the J gene lost 2 bases, with 7 bases spanning the gap. This chain's CDR3 is CSGGNTDTQYF. The CDR3 DNA sequence: TGCAGTGGAGGGAACACAGATACGCAGTATTTT.

V and J are TRBV5-4 and TRBJ2-1; TRBD2 matches 10 bases. This CDR3 spans 14 amino acids. Looked up from germline, CDR1 is SGHNT and CDR2 is YYREEE (reference sequence). Losses at the gene ends were 3 bases for V and 8 bases for J; bases not matched to a gene: 5. The CDR3 nucleotides are TGTGCCAGCAGCTCTCTAGCGGGAGTCCATGAGCAGTTCTTC. This sequence encodes CASSSLAGVHEQFF. Variable domain in full (rest from reference TRBV5-4 and TRBJ2-1): ETGVTQSPTHLIKTRGQQVTLRCSSQSGHNTVSWYQQALGQGPQFIFQYYREEENGRGNFPPRFSGLQFPNYSSELNVNALELDDSALYLCASSSLAGVHEQFFGPGTRLTVL.

This chain joins TRBV5-6 and TRBJ2-1; D unresolved. CDR1 is SGHDT, CDR2 YYEEEE, per germline. Trimming removed 6 bases at V and 8 bases at J, with 12 bases between. This CDR3 contains 12 residues. For the CDR3, the DNA is TGTGCCAGCACCTCCCGCTTCGATGAGCAGTTCTTC. Its protein product is CASTSRFDEQFF.

This clone is a singleton in its sample. The genes are TRBV30 and TRBJ2-1; D not certain. The germline gives CDR1 GTSNPN, CDR2 SVGIG (reference sequence). Trimming cost V 2 bases and J 5 bases, with 10 bases left between them. This CDR3 spans 13 amino acids. CDR3 sequence reads: CAWSTNRHNEQFF. In nucleotides, the CDR3 is TGTGCCTGGAGTACGAATAGGCACAATGAGCAGTTCTTC. Full variable domain (outside the CDR3, taken from reference TRBV30 and TRBJ2-1): SQTIHQWPATLVQPVGSPLSLECTVEGTSNPNLYWYRQAAGRGLQLLFYSVGIGQISSEVPQNLSASRPQDRQFILSSKKLLLSDSGFYLCAWSTNRHNEQFFGPGTRLTVL.

This clone was picked up one time. V is TRBV5-1 and J is TRBJ1-1; no firm D call. The CDR3 runs 14 residues. Germline lookup yields CDR1 SGHRS and CDR2 YFSETQ. V gave up 4 bases and J gave up 1 base, with 11 bases separating them. The CDR3 reads CASSSLQKNTEAFF. The CDR3 DNA sequence: TGCGCCAGCAGCAGCCTTCAAAAGAACACTGAAGCTTTCTTT.

This rearrangement joins TRBV5-1 to TRBJ2-1; D uncertain. The CDR3 runs 14 residues. The V and J ends lost 0 bases and 4 bases respectively, with 8 bases between them. Looked up from germline, CDR1 is SGHRS and CDR2 is YFSETQ. CDR3 nucleotide sequence: TGCGCCAGCAGCTTGGGGGAAGCGTACAATGAGCAGTTCTTC. Its protein is CASSLGEAYNEQFF.

The V and J genes are TRBV6-1 and TRBJ1-4; no clear D gene. The CDR3 sequence is 15 residues long. The germline V gene encodes CDR1 MNHNS and CDR2 SASEGT. The germline V and J ends were trimmed by 4 bases and 4 bases, with 13 bases remaining between them. The CDR3 is CASSARTADNEKLFF. CDR3 sequence (DNA): TGTGCCAGCAGTGCCCGAACAGCGGATAATGAAAAACTGTTTTTT.

The chain employs TRBV6-5 and TRBJ2-3; possible D gene TRBD1, 6 bases. The CDR3 has 15 residues. V lost 0 bases to trimming and J lost 2 bases, with 9 bases between them. Germline V lookup: CDR1 MNHEY, CDR2 SVGAGI. The CDR3 sequence: CASSYSTGHTDTQYF. The CDR3 bases are TGTGCCAGCAGTTACTCGACAGGCCACACAGATACGCAGTATTTT.

This chain uses TRBV5-1 with TRBJ1-1; tentatively, D is TRBD1 (5 bases). The germline V gene encodes CDR1 SGHRS and CDR2 YFSETQ. Trimming pared 6 bases from V and 4 bases from J, leaving 16 bases between. This CDR3 is built from 14 residues. CDR3 loop: CASILGTQGTEAFF. CDR3 bases: TGCGCCAGCATCCTCGGGACGCAGGGCACTGAAGCTTTCTTT.

The V call is TRBV28, the J call TRBJ2-7; 12 nucleotides match TRBD1. From germline, CDR1 is MDHEN and CDR2 SYDVKM. This CDR3 region has 16 residues. The V and J ends lost 7 bases and 4 bases, in that order; junction bases with no gene match: 11. CDR3 nucleotide sequence: TGTGCCAGCAAGGGTCAAGGGACAGGGGGCGTTTACGAGCAGTACTTC. Amino acid sequence: CASKGQGTGGVYEQYF. Based on the CDR3 plus reference TRBV28 and TRBJ2-7, the full variable domain is DVKVTQSSRYLVKRTGEKVFLECVQDMDHENMFWYRQDPGLGLRLIYFSYDVKMKEKGDIPEGYSVSREKKERFSLILESASTNQTSMYLCASKGQGTGGVYEQYFGPGTRLTVT.

V is TRBV6-5 and J is TRBJ2-2, with D unresolved. V shed 2 bases and J shed 4 bases, with 5 bases lying between them. From germline, CDR1 is MNHEY and CDR2 SVGAGI. CDR3 size: 13 residues. The CDR3 bases are TGTGCCAGCAGTTACCCGGGCACCGGGGAGCTGTTTTTT. Its translation is CASSYPGTGELFF.

The chain couples TRBV5-5 to TRBJ2-1, with 8 bases lining up with TRBD2. Germline values: CDR1 SGHKS, CDR2 YYEKEE (reference sequence). The J segment lost 10 bases and the V segment lost 0 bases, leaving 6 bases of the junction unmatched. This CDR3 has 14 amino acids. CDR3 nucleotides: TGTGCCAGCAGCTTGGCCTGGGAGCGGGAGGAGCAGTTCTTC. It specifies CASSLAWEREEQFF.

This clone appeared once. The chain carries TRBV13 and TRBJ2-6; unclear D gene. This CDR3 has 17 amino acids. The ends were cut back, 2 bases at V and 0 bases at J, with 11 bases in the middle. CDR1 PRHDT and CDR2 FYEKMQ come from the germline V gene (reference sequence). The chain's CDR3 is CASSLTISGSGANVLTF. For the CDR3, the DNA is TGTGCCAGCAGCTTAACCATTTCTGGCTCTGGGGCCAACGTCCTGACTTTC.

The chain couples TRBV28 to TRBJ2-2, with 10 bases that match TRBD2. Germline loops: CDR1 MDHEN, CDR2 SYDVKM. The CDR3 runs to 15 residues. V trimming: 6 bases; J trimming: 6 bases; junction bases outside the gene matches: 7. Written as DNA, the CDR3 is TGTGCCAGCAGCCGTAGCGGGAGGATGGCCGGGGAGCTGTTTTTT. This encodes CASSRSGRMAGELFF.

A note on this clone: This sample also contains other DNA sequences that code for the same CDR3. The chain links TRBV19 to TRBJ2-6; D call uncertain. The CDR3 covers 15 residues. Germline-derived CDR1 and CDR2 are LNHDA and SQIVND (reference sequence). The V and J ends lost 2 bases and 0 bases respectively, with 5 bases between them. CDR3 region: CASSIISSGANVLTF. The CDR3 nucleotides read TGTGCCAGTAGTATAATTAGCTCTGGGGCCAACGTCCTGACTTTC.

This chain connects TRBV9 to TRBJ1-2; 7 bases fit TRBD1. Germline V gene data show CDR1 as SGDLS and CDR2 as YYNGEE. V trimming: 2 bases; J trimming: 1 base; junction bases outside the gene matches: 14. The CDR3 spans 18 residues. Here the CDR3 reads CASSVRGRRDRDNYGYTF. The CDR3 DNA follows: TGTGCCAGCAGCGTGCGGGGGAGGCGGGACAGAGATAACTATGGCTACACCTTC.